The 18 T cell receptor beta chains below all came from one sample that was sequenced in a study of CD8+ T cells in alopecia areata. Specified treatment: oral pan-JAK inhibitor, 5-10 mg twice daily. TCR sequencing used cDNA made by reverse transcription of extracted RNA. The repertoire was sequenced with immunoSEQ multiplex PCR; TCRdb's copy has only in-frame clones and lacks some. The profile shows some 96,000 clones, approximately 60% of them singletons. The specimen comprised CD8+ T cells sorted from blood, sampled at week 4, from a patient treated with tofacitinib. The receptors were gathered from a human donor with alopecia areata.

The chain has TRBV7-2 and TRBJ1-1; no clear D gene. Germline CDR1 and CDR2: SGHTA and FQGNSA. With 2 bases removed from V and 2 bases from J, the gap between germline ends came to 6 bases. The CDR3 is 13 residues long. Written as DNA, the CDR3 is TGTGCCAGCAGCTTATACGGAAACACTGAAGCTTTCTTT. This sequence encodes CASSLYGNTEAFF.

V gene TRBV30 combines with J gene TRBJ1-2; D call uncertain. Per germline, CDR1 GTSNPN and CDR2 SVGIG (reference sequence). CDR3 length equals 11 residues. The V end lost 5 bases, the J end lost 6 bases, and 10 bases lay between the germline ends. The CDR3 DNA follows: TGTGCCTGGGGGCCCTCGGATGGCTACACCTTC. Translated: CAWGPSDGYTF.

The gene calls are TRBV9 and TRBJ2-1; D tentatively reads TRBD1 or TRBD2 (6 bases each). Deletions cut 9 bases from V and 7 bases from J, with 17 bases between. The germline V gene encodes CDR1 SGDLS and CDR2 YYNGEE. The CDR3 loop spans 13 amino acids. The CDR3 bases are TGTGCCACCGGAGGCGGAGGGGGAAATGAGCAGTTCTTC. This encodes CATGGGGGNEQFF.

The rearrangement uses TRBV7-8 and TRBJ1-5; TRBD1 matches 7 bases. V lost 5 bases to trimming and J lost 3 bases; unmatched junction nucleotides: 13. CDR1 and CDR2 (germline): SGHVS, FQNEAQ. CDR3 length equals 17 residues. CDR3 sequence (DNA): TGTGCCAGCAGCGGATCGGTCCGACAGGGTGTCAATCAGCCCCAGCATTTT. This encodes CASSGSVRQGVNQPQHF.

The gene calls are TRBV5-1 and TRBJ2-2; D is ambiguous. The CDR3 spans 13 residues. The V gene lost 2 bases and the J gene lost 7 bases, with 9 bases spanning the gap. Germline CDR1 reads SGHRS; CDR2 reads YFSETQ. In DNA, the CDR3 is TGCGCCAGCAGCTTACCAGAGAACGGGGAGCTGTTTTTT. Its protein product is CASSLPENGELFF.

The chain links TRBV5-1 to TRBJ2-7; D is ambiguous. Trimming left V 0 bases short and J 3 bases short, with 7 bases between. Germline values: CDR1 SGHRS, CDR2 YFSETQ. The CDR3 is 13 residues long. This CDR3 is CASSLGVDYEQYF. The CDR3 region has the DNA TGCGCCAGCAGCTTGGGGGTAGACTACGAGCAGTACTTC.

This clone appeared once. The chain has TRBV4-3 and TRBJ2-5; 7 nucleotides agree with TRBD1. Germline loops: CDR1 LGHNA, CDR2 YSLEER. V was pared by 2 bases and J by 3 bases, with 3 bases of the junction left unmatched. The CDR3 is 14 residues long. The CDR3 coding sequence is TGCGCCAGCAGCCAAATCGACAGGGAAGAGACCCAGTACTTC. Amino acids: CASSQIDREETQYF.

The chain joins TRBV4-3 to TRBJ2-3, with TRBD2 matching 12 bases. Germline V gene data show CDR1 as LGHNA and CDR2 as YSLEER. V dropped 0 bases and J dropped 4; count of bases not matched to a gene: 8. The CDR3 consists of 18 residues. The CDR3 is CASSQDYGTSGLADTQYF. The CDR3 DNA sequence: TGCGCCAGCAGCCAAGATTATGGGACTAGCGGGTTAGCAGATACGCAGTATTTT.

The rearrangement joins TRBV19 to TRBJ1-5; D gene unclear. The germline V gene encodes CDR1 LNHDA and CDR2 SQIVND (reference sequence). V gave up 0 bases and J gave up 0 bases, with 9 bases separating them. This CDR3 comprises 16 residues. CDR3 bases: TGTGCCAGTAGTATAGATTTTGGCACTAGCAATCAGCCCCAGCATTTT. It codes for CASSIDFGTSNQPQHF.

The V gene is TRBV19, the J gene TRBJ2-3, with 7 bases identical to TRBD2. This CDR3 comprises 15 residues. V dropped 3 bases and J dropped 5; count of bases not matched to a gene: 8. The V gene's germline CDR1 is LNHDA and CDR2 SQIVND (reference sequence). CDR3 sequence: CASSMTSGTGDTQYF. The CDR3, as DNA: TGTGCCAGTAGTATGACCAGCGGGACGGGAGATACGCAGTATTTT.

This clone was observed a few times. V and J are TRBV6-1 and TRBJ2-1; a weak D match, TRBD2 (6 bases). The CDR3 totals 14 residues. V lost 10 bases, J lost 7 bases, and 20 bases lay in between. Germline CDR1 is MNHNS and CDR2 is SASEGT. Written as DNA, the CDR3 is TGTGCCATTCCCCCTGATCAGGCGGGAAATGAGCAGTTCTTC. Protein: CAIPPDQAGNEQFF.

J is TRBJ2-5 and V is TRBV19, with 11 positions matching TRBD2. Trimming cost V 6 bases and J 1 base; bases outside gene matches: 4. The CDR3 runs 15 residues. Germline values: CDR1 LNHDA, CDR2 SQIVND (reference sequence). The CDR3 here is CASRRLAGSQETQYF. The CDR3 bases are TGTGCCAGTAGACGACTAGCGGGGAGCCAAGAGACCCAGTACTTC. The complete variable domain, with remaining parts taken from reference TRBV19 and TRBJ2-5, reads DGGITQSPKYLFRKEGQNVTLSCEQNLNHDAMYWYRQDPGQGLRLIYYSQIVNDFQKGDIAEGYSVSREKKESFPLTVTSAQKNPTAFYLCASRRLAGSQETQYFGPGTRLLVL.

The chain is built from TRBV30 and TRBJ1-2; D perhaps matches TRBD1 (5 bases). The V gene lost 5 bases and the J gene lost 2 bases, with 9 bases spanning the gap. Germline CDR1 GTSNPN, CDR2 SVGIG (reference sequence). This CDR3 is 12 amino acids long. CDR3 in DNA: TGTGCCTGGTTACAGGAGAACTATGGCTACACCTTC. It is translated as CAWLQENYGYTF.

V is TRBV9 and J is TRBJ1-2, with a possible D match to TRBD1 (6 bases). Per the germline V gene, CDR1 is SGDLS and CDR2 is YYNGEE. With 6 bases removed from V and 2 bases from J, the gap between germline ends came to 14 bases. This CDR3 is built from 14 residues. The CDR3 coding sequence is TGTGCCAGCATCAGGGGCAGGGGCAACTATGGCTACACCTTC. Residues: CASIRGRGNYGYTF.

The chain carries TRBV5-1 and TRBJ1-1, with D unresolved. Looked up from germline, CDR1 is SGHRS and CDR2 is YFSETQ. The CDR3 totals 16 residues. V was shortened by 2 bases and J by 2 bases, with 16 bases between the two germline ends. CDR3 nucleotides: TGCGCCAGCAGCTTTGGCGTTCGTGGACGAAACACTGAAGCTTTCTTT. Protein: CASSFGVRGRNTEAFF.

This clone was seen only a few times. This chain joins TRBV29-1 and TRBJ2-1, with TRBD2 matching 8 bases. This CDR3 spans 14 amino acids. J gave up 1 base and V 4 bases, and 3 bases lay outside the gene matches. CDR1 and CDR2 (germline): SQVTM, ANQGSEA. In DNA form, the CDR3 reads TGCAGCGTTGCCCCTAGCGGGTCCTACAATGAGCAGTTCTTC. Translated: CSVAPSGSYNEQFF.

This clone has ten or more counts. The rearrangement uses TRBV7-2 and TRBJ2-6; D is unclear. V was shortened by 1 base and J by 0 bases, with 7 bases between the two germline ends. CDR1 is SGHTA and CDR2 is FQGNSA in the germline V gene. The CDR3 runs to 16 residues. The CDR3: CASSLVGISGANVLTF. CDR3 nucleotide sequence: TGTGCCAGCAGCTTAGTGGGGATCTCTGGGGCCAACGTCCTGACTTTC.

The V gene is TRBV5-6, the J gene TRBJ2-7; a possible D gene is TRBD2 (6 bases). The V end lost 4 bases, the J end lost 6 bases, and 11 bases lay between the germline ends. Germline V gene sequence: CDR1 SGHDT, CDR2 YYEEEE. The CDR3 consists of 12 residues. The chain's CDR3 is CASSRGNTEQYF. CDR3 nucleotide sequence: TGTGCCAGCAGCCGGGGGAATACCGAGCAGTACTTC.